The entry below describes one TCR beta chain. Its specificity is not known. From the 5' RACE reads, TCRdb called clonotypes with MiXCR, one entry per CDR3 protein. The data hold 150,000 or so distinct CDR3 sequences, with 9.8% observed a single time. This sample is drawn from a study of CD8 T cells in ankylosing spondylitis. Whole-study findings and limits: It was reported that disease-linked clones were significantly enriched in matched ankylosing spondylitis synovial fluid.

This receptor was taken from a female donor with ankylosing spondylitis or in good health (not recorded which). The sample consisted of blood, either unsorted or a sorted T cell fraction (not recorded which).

CDR3 sequence (DNA): TGTGCCAGTAAGGATAAAGACAGGGAAGACTATGGCTACACCTTC. Protein sequence: CASKDKDREDYGYTF. The V call is TRBV19, the J call TRBJ1-2; 7 positions agree with TRBD1. V gave up 7 bases and J gave up 3 bases; unmatched junction bases: 11. Germline V gene data show CDR1 as LNHDA and CDR2 as SQIVND (reference sequence). CDR3 length equals 15 residues.